These 18 T cell receptor beta chains were all obtained from the same sample, sequenced in a study of post-analysis software for immune sequencing data. Study-wide results and caveats: The five TRBV segments detected at higher frequency in patients than in controls included TRBV5-6, TRBV5-1 and TRBV20-1.

No antigen has been identified for these receptors. cDNA libraries of TCR beta carried unique molecular identifiers. TCRdb itself ran the PCR reads through MiXCR, one entry per CDR3 protein. The table lists approximately 630,000 distinct CDR3 sequences, approximately 59% of them singletons. Sequencing was performed on blood. These receptors originate from a girl aged 2-10 years with multiple sclerosis.

The V and J genes are TRBV29-1 and TRBJ2-1; no reliable D call. In germline, CDR1 is SQVTM, CDR2 ANQGSEA. CDR3 length: 16 residues. Trimming took off 4 bases at V and 5 bases at J, with 21 bases between the two ends. The DNA for the CDR3 is TGCAGCGTTGCTGGCTACTCGCGGAGCCTTCACAATGAGCAGTTCTTC. Amino acids: CSVAGYSRSLHNEQFF.

The V and J genes are TRBV29-1 and TRBJ2-1, with 9 positions matching TRBD2. This CDR3 spans 13 amino acids. V trimming: 7 bases; J trimming: 8 bases; junction bases outside the gene matches: 9. The germline CDR1 and CDR2 sequences are SQVTM and ANQGSEA. CDR3 DNA: TGCAGCGCTTATAGCGGGAGAGGCTATGAGCAGTTCTTC. Its translation is CSAYSGRGYEQFF.

Only a few counts were recorded for this clonotype. CDR3: CSVVMGNSGANVLTF. CDR3 in DNA: TGCAGCGTGGTAATGGGGAACTCTGGGGCCAACGTCCTGACTTTC. J is TRBJ2-6 and V is TRBV29-1; D call uncertain. Germline CDR1 is SQVTM and CDR2 is ANQGSEA. The V and J ends lost 6 bases and 0 bases respectively, with 12 bases between them. This CDR3 is 15 amino acids long.

The sample holds a few counts of this clonotype. This chain uses TRBV5-1 with TRBJ2-7; TRBD1 might be the D (6 bases). V shed 1 base and J shed 6 bases, with 11 bases lying between them. CDR1 is SGHRS, CDR2 YFSETQ, per germline. CDR3 length: 13 residues. The CDR3 nucleotides read TGCGCCAGCAGCTTGTACGACAGGACCGAGCAGTACTTC. Protein sequence: CASSLYDRTEQYF.

The chain combines TRBV7-9 with TRBJ1-1, with 7 bases matching TRBD1. Germline-derived CDR1 and CDR2 are SEHNR and FQNEAQ (reference sequence). The CDR3 is 15 amino acids. V shed 2 bases and J 6 bases; nucleotides not matched to a gene: 9. The CDR3 protein is CASSLTGTARPEAFF. CDR3 sequence (DNA): TGTGCCAGCAGCTTAACAGGGACAGCTAGACCTGAAGCTTTCTTT.

J is TRBJ2-7 and V is TRBV3-1; 12 bases align to TRBD1. Trimming cost V 3 bases and J 1 base; bases outside gene matches: 7. The V gene's germline CDR1 is LGHDT and CDR2 YNNKEL (reference sequence). This CDR3 has 17 residues. The CDR3 reads CASSQYRDRGRSYEQYF. In nucleotides, the CDR3 is TGTGCCAGCAGCCAGTACCGGGACAGGGGGCGATCCTACGAGCAGTACTTC.

The rearrangement uses TRBV4-2 and TRBJ2-4, with a weak D call TRBD1 (5 bases). The DNA matches TRBJ2-7 better at its end, which makes the J call doubtful. The CDR3 loop spans 14 amino acids. Looked up from germline, CDR1 is LGHNA and CDR2 is YNFKEQ. The CDR3 DNA follows: TGTGCCAGCAGCCAGCCCGACAGTCGCGACGAGCAGTACTTC. It translates to CASSQPDSRDEQYF.

The genes are TRBV6-5 and TRBJ1-2, with TRBD1 identical over 9 bases. Germline assignment: CDR1 MNHEY and CDR2 SVGAGI. The J segment lost 6 bases and the V segment lost 5 bases, leaving 10 bases of the junction unmatched. CDR3 length: 15 residues. The CDR3 loop is CASSGGTGGRNGYTF. The DNA for the CDR3 is TGTGCCAGCAGTGGTGGAACAGGGGGCAGAAATGGCTACACCTTC.

Worth noting for this clonotype: The junction shows a germline mismatch at one end, possibly a read error. The genes are TRBV29-1 and TRBJ1-1; D is ambiguous. The CDR3 sequence is 14 residues long. Germline V gene data show CDR1 as SQVTM and CDR2 as ANQGSEA. The CDR3 coding sequence is TGCAGCGTTGTGTTACAGCTCATGAACACCGAAGCTTTCTTT. It yields the protein CSVVLQLMNTEAFF.

The rearrangement links TRBV7-9 to TRBJ2-5; 9 bases align to TRBD1. Germline V lookup: CDR1 SEHNR, CDR2 FQNEAQ (reference sequence). The CDR3 spans 17 residues. V dropped 4 bases and J dropped 5; count of bases not matched to a gene: 14. The CDR3 DNA is TGTGCCAGCAGCTCAACGGACAGGGGAATCTATTTGGAGACCCAGTACTTC. It is translated as CASSSTDRGIYLETQYF.

The chain carries TRBV12-3 or TRBV12-4 and TRBJ2-4; weak D call: TRBD1 (5 bases). Trimming shortened V by 6 bases and J by 2 bases, and 11 bases separated the two germline ends. The CDR3 is 14 residues long. CDR3 region: CASREKGTKNIQYF. The CDR3 nucleotides read TGTGCCAGCAGGGAGAAGGGGACCAAAAACATTCAGTACTTC.

CDR3 in DNA: TGCAGCGTGACAGGGGCGGAGACCCAGTACTTC. It codes for CSVTGAETQYF. The chain is built from TRBV29-1 and TRBJ2-5; 8 bases match TRBD1. Germline CDR1 reads SQVTM; CDR2 reads ANQGSEA. The CDR3 extends over 11 amino acids. V dropped 6 bases and J dropped 5; count of bases not matched to a gene: 2.

The gene calls are TRBV7-9 and TRBJ2-1; no clear D. The germline V gene encodes CDR1 SEHNR and CDR2 FQNEAQ (reference sequence). CDR3 length equals 13 residues. Trimming took 0 bases from V and 8 from J, leaving 8 bases between them. In DNA form, the CDR3 reads TGTGCCAGCAGCTTAGCGCTATCCGATGAGCAGTTCTTC. It yields the protein CASSLALSDEQFF.

This chain uses TRBV28 with TRBJ2-7; 8 bases fit TRBD1. Germline V gives CDR1 MDHEN, CDR2 SYDVKM. The CDR3 has 14 amino acids. J was trimmed by 1 base and V by 9 bases; bases with no gene match: 8. The CDR3 loop reads CASKAGGNSYEQYF. The CDR3 DNA reads as TGTGCCAGTAAGGCAGGGGGCAATTCCTACGAGCAGTACTTC.

The rearrangement uses TRBV2 and TRBJ2-5, with 7 bases aligning to TRBD2. The junction had 10 bases not matched to a gene; V was cut back by 7 bases and J by 2 bases. From germline, CDR1 is SNHLY and CDR2 FYNNEI. The CDR3 runs 15 residues. CDR3 in amino acids: CASTLPLAAQETQYF. The CDR3, as DNA: TGTGCCAGCACCCTCCCGCTAGCGGCACAAGAGACCCAGTACTTC.

The rearrangement links TRBV7-2 to TRBJ2-3, with a tentative D call TRBD2 (5 bases). Germline lookup yields CDR1 SGHTA and CDR2 FQGNSA. Trimming left V 1 base short and J 1 base short, with 9 bases between. There are 15 residues in the CDR3. The CDR3 loop is CASSLVRAGTDTQYF. CDR3 DNA: TGTGCCAGCAGCTTAGTGAGAGCGGGCACAGATACGCAGTATTTT.

The chain carries TRBV20-1 and TRBJ2-3, with TRBD2 matching over 16 bases. The germline V gene encodes CDR1 DFQATT and CDR2 SNEGSKA (reference sequence). The CDR3 runs 16 residues. The V gene end was trimmed by 4 bases and the J gene end by 4 bases; junction bases not matched to a gene: 5. The CDR3 loop is CSATGTSGRASDTQYF. As DNA, the CDR3 is TGCAGTGCTACCGGGACTAGCGGGAGGGCCTCAGATACGCAGTATTTT.

J is TRBJ2-5 and V is TRBV6-5, with a weak D call TRBD2 (6 bases). The CDR3 sequence is 17 residues long. Trimming removed 0 bases at V and 1 base at J, with 15 bases between. The germline V gene encodes CDR1 MNHEY and CDR2 SVGAGI. The CDR3 bases are TGTGCCAGCAGTTACTCGAAGTTAGCGGAGCGCCAAGAGACCCAGTACTTC. Protein sequence: CASSYSKLAERQETQYF.